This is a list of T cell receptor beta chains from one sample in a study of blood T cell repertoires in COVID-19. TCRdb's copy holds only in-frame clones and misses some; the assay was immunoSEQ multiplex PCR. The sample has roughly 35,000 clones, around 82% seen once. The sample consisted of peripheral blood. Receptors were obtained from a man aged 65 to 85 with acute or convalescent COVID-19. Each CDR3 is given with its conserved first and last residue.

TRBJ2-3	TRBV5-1	CASSGGGLRGGRTSTDTQYF
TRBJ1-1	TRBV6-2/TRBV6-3	CASSNLGWGPDEAFF
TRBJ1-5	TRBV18	CASSPSRSDPQHF
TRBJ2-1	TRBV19	CASRSPGQGYNEQFF
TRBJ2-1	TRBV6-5	CASTPTSVNEQFF
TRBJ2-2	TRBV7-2	CASSSGTSGGSYTGELFF
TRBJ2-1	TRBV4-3	CASSQGGGRSSYNEQFF
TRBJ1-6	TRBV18	CASSLTGDFGNSPLHF
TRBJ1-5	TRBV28	CASSLRGGRDQPQHF
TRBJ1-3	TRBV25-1	CATRDPGKGNTIYF
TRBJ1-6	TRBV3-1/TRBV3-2	CASNPRSGLGNSPLHF
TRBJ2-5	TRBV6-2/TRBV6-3	CASSYGGKGQETQYF
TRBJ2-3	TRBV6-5	CASKITGVIDTQYF
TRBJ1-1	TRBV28	CASSLFQGAGTEAFF
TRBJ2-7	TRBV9	CASSKDRYYEQYF
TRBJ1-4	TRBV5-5	CASSRTAGTNEKLFF
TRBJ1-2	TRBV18	CASSPFDRGVHGYTF
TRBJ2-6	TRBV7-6	CASSPTGNSGANVLTF
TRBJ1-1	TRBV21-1	CASSKGTGVRAFF
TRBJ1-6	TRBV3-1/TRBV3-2	CASSLRGSSYNSPLHF
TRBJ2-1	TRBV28	CASNPPGRIYNEQFF
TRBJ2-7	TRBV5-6	CASSLSVTYEQYF
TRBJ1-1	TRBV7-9	CASSARPGTDNTEAFF
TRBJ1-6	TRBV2	CASRLLGTGVSPLHF
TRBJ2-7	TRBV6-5	CASRKTGLSYEQYF
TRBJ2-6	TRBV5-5	CASSLAGTGAEANVLTF
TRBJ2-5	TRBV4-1	CASSPRLAYQETQYF
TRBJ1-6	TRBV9	CASSPNRANSPLHF
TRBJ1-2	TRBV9	CASSGGGTGVGGYTF
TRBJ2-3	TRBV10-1	CASSVTMGTNQYF
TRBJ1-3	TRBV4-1	CASSLRQASGNTIYF
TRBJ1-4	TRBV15	CATSTRVDEKLFF
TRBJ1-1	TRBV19	CASRPTENTEAFF
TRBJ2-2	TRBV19	CAIPNRSQRLNTGELFF
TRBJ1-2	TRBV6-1	CASSDRVSGYTF
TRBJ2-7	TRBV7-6	CASSLGSGGGPLYEQYF
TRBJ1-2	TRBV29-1	CSVGGGAGYGYTF
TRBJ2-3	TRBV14	CASSHSQGAYLQNTDTQYF
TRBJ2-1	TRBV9	CASSPRGLAGEQFF
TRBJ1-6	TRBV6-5	CASSYQRTGGDSPLHF
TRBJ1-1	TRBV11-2	CASSLARENTEAFF
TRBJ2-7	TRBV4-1	CASSQDQPGLGEQYF
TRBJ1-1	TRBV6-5	CASGTVNTEAFF
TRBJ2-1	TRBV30	CAWSRGVGSYNEQFF
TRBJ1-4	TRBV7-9	CASNRQGRGEKLFF
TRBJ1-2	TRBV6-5	CASRPDSRPNYGYTF
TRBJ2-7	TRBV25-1	CASSESWRTGKYYEQYF